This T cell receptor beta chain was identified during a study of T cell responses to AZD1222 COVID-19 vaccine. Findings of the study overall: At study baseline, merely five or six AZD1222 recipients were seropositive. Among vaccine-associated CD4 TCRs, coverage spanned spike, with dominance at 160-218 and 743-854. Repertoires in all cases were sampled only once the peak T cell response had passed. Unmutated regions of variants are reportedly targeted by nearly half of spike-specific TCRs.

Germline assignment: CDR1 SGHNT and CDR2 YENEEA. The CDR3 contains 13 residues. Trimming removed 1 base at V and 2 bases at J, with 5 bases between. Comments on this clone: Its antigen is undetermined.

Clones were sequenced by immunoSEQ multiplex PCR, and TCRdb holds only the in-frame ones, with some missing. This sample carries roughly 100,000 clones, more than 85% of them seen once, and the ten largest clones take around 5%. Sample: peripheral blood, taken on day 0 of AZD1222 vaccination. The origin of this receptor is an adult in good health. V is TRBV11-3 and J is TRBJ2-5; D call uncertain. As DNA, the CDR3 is TGTGCCAGCAGCTTAGGGCAGCAAGAGACCCAGTACTTC. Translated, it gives CASSLGQQETQYF.